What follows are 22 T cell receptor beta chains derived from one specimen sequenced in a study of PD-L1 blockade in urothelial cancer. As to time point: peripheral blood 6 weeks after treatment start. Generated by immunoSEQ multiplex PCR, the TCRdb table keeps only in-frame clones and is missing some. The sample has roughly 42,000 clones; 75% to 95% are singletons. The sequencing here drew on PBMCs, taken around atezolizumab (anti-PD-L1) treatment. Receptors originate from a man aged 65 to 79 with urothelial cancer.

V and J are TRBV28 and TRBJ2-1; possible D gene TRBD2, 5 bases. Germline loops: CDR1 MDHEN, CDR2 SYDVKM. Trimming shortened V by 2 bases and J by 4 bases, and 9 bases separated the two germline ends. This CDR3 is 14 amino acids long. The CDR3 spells CASSLTGEYNEQFF. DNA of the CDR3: TGTGCCAGCAGTTTAACCGGGGAGTACAATGAGCAGTTCTTC.

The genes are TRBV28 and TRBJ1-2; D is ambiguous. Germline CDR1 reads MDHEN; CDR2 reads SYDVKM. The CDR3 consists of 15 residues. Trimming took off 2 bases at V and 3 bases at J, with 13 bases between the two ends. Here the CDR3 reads CASSLPNGADYGYTF. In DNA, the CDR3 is TGTGCCAGCAGTTTACCCAACGGAGCGGACTATGGCTACACCTTC.

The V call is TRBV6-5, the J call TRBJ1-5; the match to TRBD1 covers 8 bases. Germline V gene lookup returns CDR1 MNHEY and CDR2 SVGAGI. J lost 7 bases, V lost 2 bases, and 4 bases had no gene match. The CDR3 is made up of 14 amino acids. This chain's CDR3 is CASSYISGGQPQHF. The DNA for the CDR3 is TGTGCCAGCAGTTACATTTCAGGGGGCCAGCCCCAGCATTTT.

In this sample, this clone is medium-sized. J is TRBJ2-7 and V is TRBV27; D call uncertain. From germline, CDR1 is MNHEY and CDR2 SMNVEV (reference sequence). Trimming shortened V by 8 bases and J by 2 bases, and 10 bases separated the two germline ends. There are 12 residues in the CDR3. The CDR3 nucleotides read TGTGCCAGCGGTCCTCGAGCCTACGAGCAGTACTTC. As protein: CASGPRAYEQYF.

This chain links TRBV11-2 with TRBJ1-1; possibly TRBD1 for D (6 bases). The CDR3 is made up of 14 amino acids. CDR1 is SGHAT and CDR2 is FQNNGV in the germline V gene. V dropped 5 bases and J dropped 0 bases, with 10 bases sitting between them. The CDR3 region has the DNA TGTGCCAGCAGCACACGGACAGTGAACACTGAAGCTTTCTTT. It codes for CASSTRTVNTEAFF.

The CDR3 protein is CASGSGMISGNTIYF. As DNA, the CDR3 is TGTGCCAGCGGTTCGGGGATGATCTCTGGAAACACCATATATTTT. This chain links TRBV28 with TRBJ1-3, with D uncertain. Between the trimmed V and J ends, which lost 8 bases and 0 bases, there was a span of 14 bases. The CDR3 consists of 15 residues. Germline V gene lookup returns CDR1 MDHEN and CDR2 SYDVKM.

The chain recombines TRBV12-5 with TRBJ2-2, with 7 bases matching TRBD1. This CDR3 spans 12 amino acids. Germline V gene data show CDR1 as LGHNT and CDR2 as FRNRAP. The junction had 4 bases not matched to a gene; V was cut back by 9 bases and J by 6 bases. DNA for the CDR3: TGTGCTAGCCGTGGACAGGCCGGGGAGCTGTTTTTT. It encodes CASRGQAGELFF.

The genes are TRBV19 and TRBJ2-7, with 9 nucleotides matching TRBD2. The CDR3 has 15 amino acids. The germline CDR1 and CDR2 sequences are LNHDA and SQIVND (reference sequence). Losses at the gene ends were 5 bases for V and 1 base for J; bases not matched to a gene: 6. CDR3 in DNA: TGTGCCAGTAGTCGCGGGGGGGGTGCATCCTACGAGCAGTACTTC. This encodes CASSRGGGASYEQYF.

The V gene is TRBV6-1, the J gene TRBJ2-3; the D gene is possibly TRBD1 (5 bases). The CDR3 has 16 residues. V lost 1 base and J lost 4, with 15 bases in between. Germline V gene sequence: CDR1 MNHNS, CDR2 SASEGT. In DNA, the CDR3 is TGTGCCAGCAGTGAAGAAAGGAGCAGGGCTCCAGATACGCAGTATTTT. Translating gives CASSEERSRAPDTQYF.

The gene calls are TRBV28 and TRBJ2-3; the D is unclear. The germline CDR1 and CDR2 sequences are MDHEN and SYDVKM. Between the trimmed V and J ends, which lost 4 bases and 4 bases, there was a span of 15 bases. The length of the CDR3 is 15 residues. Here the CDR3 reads CASSSHHRYPDTQYF. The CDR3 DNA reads TGTGCCAGCAGTTCCCACCACCGGTATCCAGATACGCAGTATTTT.

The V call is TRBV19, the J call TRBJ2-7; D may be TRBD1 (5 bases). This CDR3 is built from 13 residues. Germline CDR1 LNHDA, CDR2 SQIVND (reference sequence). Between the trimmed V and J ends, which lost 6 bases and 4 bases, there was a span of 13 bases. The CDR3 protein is CASRETQGYEQYF. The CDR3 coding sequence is TGTGCCAGTAGGGAGACTCAGGGTTACGAGCAGTACTTC.

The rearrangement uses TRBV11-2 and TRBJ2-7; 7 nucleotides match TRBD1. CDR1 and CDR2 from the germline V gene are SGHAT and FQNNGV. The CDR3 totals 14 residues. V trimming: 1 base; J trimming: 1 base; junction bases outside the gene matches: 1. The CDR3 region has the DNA TGTGCCAGCAGCTTAGTGGGACAGTCCTACGAGCAGTACTTC. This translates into CASSLVGQSYEQYF.

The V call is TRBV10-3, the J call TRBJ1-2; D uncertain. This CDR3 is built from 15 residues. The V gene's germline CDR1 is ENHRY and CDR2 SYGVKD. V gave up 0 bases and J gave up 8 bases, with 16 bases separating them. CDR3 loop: CAISESYLPPGGYTF. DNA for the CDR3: TGTGCCATCAGTGAGTCGTATTTACCGCCGGGAGGCTACACCTTC.

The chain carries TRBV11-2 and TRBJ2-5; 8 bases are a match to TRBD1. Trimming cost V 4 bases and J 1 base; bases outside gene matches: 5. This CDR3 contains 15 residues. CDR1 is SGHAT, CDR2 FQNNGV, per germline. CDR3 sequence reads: CASSSPGQGQETQYF. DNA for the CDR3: TGTGCCAGCAGCTCACCTGGACAGGGCCAAGAGACCCAGTACTTC.

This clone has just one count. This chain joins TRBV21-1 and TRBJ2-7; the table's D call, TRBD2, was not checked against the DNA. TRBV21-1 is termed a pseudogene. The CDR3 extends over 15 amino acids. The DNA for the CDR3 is TGTGCCAGCAGCAAAGGTTCAGGGACTAGCCACGAGCAGTACTTC. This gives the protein CASSKGSGTSHEQYF.

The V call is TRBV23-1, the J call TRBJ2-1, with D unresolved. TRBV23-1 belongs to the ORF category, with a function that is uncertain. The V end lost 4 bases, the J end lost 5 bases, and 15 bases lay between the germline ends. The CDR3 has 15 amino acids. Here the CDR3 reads CASSPGRSSNNEQFF. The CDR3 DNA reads TGCGCCAGCAGTCCAGGAAGAAGCAGTAACAATGAGCAGTTCTTC.

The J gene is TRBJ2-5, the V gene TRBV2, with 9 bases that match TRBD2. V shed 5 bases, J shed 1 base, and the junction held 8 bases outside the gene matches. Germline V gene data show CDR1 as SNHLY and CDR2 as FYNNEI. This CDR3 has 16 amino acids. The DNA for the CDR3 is TGTGCCAGCAGTCCAGGTGTAGCGGGAGCCCAAGAGACCCAGTACTTC. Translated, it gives CASSPGVAGAQETQYF.

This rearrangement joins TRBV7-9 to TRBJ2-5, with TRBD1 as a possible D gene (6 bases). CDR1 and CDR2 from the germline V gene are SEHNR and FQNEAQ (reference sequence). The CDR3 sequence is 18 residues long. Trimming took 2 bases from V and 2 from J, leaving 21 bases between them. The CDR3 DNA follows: TGTGCCAGCAGCTTAATAAAAGGGGGAGTCTTACCACAAGAGACCCAGTACTTC. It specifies CASSLIKGGVLPQETQYF.

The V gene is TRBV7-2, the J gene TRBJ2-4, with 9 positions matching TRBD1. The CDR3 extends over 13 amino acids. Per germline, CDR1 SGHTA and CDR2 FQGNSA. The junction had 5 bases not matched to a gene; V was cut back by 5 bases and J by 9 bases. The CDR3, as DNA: TGTGCCAGCAGCCCGACAGGGGGGAGCATTCAGTACTTC. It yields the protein CASSPTGGSIQYF.

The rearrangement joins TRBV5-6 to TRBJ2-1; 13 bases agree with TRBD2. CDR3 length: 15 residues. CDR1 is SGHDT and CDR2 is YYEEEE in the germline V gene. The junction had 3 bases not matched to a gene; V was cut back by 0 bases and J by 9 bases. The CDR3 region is CASSLGLAGGGEQFF. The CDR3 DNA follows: TGTGCCAGCAGCTTGGGACTAGCGGGAGGAGGTGAGCAGTTCTTC.

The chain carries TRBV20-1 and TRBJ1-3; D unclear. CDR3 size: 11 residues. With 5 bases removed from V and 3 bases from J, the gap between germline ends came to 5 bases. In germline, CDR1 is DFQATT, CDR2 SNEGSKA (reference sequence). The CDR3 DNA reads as TGCAGTGCTGACAATGGAAACACCATATATTTT. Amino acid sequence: CSADNGNTIYF.

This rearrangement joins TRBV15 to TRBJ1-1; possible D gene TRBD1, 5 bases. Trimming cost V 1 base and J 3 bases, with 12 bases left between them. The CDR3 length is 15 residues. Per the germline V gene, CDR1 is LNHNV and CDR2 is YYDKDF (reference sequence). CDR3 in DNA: TGTGCCACCAGCAGAGGCCAAGGGACTTACACTGAAGCTTTCTTT. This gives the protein CATSRGQGTYTEAFF.